Listed below are T cell receptor beta chains from one sample, sequenced in a study of T cell responses to AZD1222 COVID-19 vaccine. This table comes from immunoSEQ multiplex PCR, and its TCRdb copy is limited to in-frame clones, with some not included. This sample has around 130,000 clones; approximately 91% occur once, and the top ten carry 1.5% to 2%. Specimen: peripheral blood, collected 28 days after the second AZD1222 dose. These receptors were collected from an adult who received the AZD1222 COVID-19 vaccine. CDR3s include the opening cysteine and the closing phenylalanine or tryptophan. The order of the fields is D gene, clone size, V gene, J gene, CDR3 DNA, CDR3 protein. D genes are given only for firm matches. The listing skips clone size in some rows; elsewhere it reads once, few, many or a size class.

D: .; size: once; V: TRBV29-1; J: TRBJ2-1; DNA: TGCAGCGCCCCAAGGGGGACTACTTACAATGAGCAGTTCTTC; CDR3: CSAPRGTTYNEQFF
D: TRBD1; size: .; V: TRBV5-1; J: TRBJ2-2; DNA: TGCGCCAGCAGCTTGGACAGGGGGTACACCGGGGAGCTGTTTTTT; CDR3: CASSLDRGYTGELFF
D: TRBD1; size: .; V: TRBV7-2; J: TRBJ1-4; DNA: TGTGCCAGCAGCTTAGGGACAGGGTATGAAAAACTGTTTTTT; CDR3: CASSLGTGYEKLFF
D: .; size: .; V: TRBV6-5; J: TRBJ2-3; DNA: TGTGCCAGCAATCGCGGATCTCTCACAGATACGCAGTATTTT; CDR3: CASNRGSLTDTQYF
D: .; size: once; V: TRBV3-1/TRBV3-2; J: TRBJ2-3; DNA: TGTGCCAGCAGCCGGGGGGGCACAGATACGCAGTATTTT; CDR3: CASSRGGTDTQYF
D: .; size: .; V: TRBV9; J: TRBJ2-1; DNA: TGTGCCAGCAGCGGAACTCGGAGCCTATACAATGAGCAGTTCTTC; CDR3: CASSGTRSLYNEQFF
D: .; size: .; V: TRBV7-2; J: TRBJ2-3; DNA: TGTGCCAGCAGCTCGGCGGCGACTAGCACAGATACGCAGTATTTT; CDR3: CASSSAATSTDTQYF
D: .; size: .; V: TRBV18; J: TRBJ1-1; DNA: TGTGCCAGCTCACTGGGGGAGAACACTGAAGCTTTCTTT; CDR3: CASSLGENTEAFF
D: .; size: .; V: TRBV3-1/TRBV3-2; J: TRBJ2-1; DNA: TGTGCCAGCAGCCAAGTCAGCGGTCCCTACAATGAGCAGTTCTTC; CDR3: CASSQVSGPYNEQFF
D: TRBD2; size: .; V: TRBV4-3; J: TRBJ2-3; DNA: TGCGCCAGCAGCCGCGCTGGGACTACCGGGGATACGCAGTATTTT; CDR3: CASSRAGTTGDTQYF
D: TRBD2; size: few; V: TRBV30; J: TRBJ2-2; DNA: TGTGCCTGGAGGGAGAGGGGACTAGCGTTCACCGGGGAGCTGTTTTTT; CDR3: CAWRERGLAFTGELFF
D: TRBD1; size: .; V: TRBV6-2/TRBV6-3; J: TRBJ1-6; DNA: TGTGCCAGCAGCCTCGGACAGGGCATCTATAATTCACCCCTCCACTTT; CDR3: CASSLGQGIYNSPLHF
D: .; size: .; V: TRBV11-3; J: TRBJ2-2; DNA: TGTGCCAGCAGCGAAAGTACTCTAGGGGAGTCAAACACCGGGGAGCTGTTTTTT; CDR3: CASSESTLGESNTGELFF
D: .; size: .; V: TRBV7-2; J: TRBJ2-5; DNA: TGTGCCAGCAGCTTAGTGGGGGGCCAAGAGACCCAGTACTTC; CDR3: CASSLVGGQETQYF
D: .; size: .; V: TRBV6-5; J: TRBJ1-3; DNA: TGTGCCAGCAGTTCCTCCAGAGTTGGCGGAAACACCATATATTTT; CDR3: CASSSSRVGGNTIYF
D: .; size: .; V: TRBV13; J: TRBJ1-2; DNA: TGTGCCAGCACCGGCCCAGTTGGCTTTAACTATGGCTACACCTTC; CDR3: CASTGPVGFNYGYTF
D: .; size: .; V: TRBV5-1; J: TRBJ1-2; DNA: TGCGCCAGCAGCTTGGTTGGGAGCCCAATCTTCGGCTACACCTTC; CDR3: CASSLVGSPIFGYTF
D: TRBD1; size: once; V: TRBV7-9; J: TRBJ1-2; DNA: TGTGCCAGCAGCCCCCAAGCCGGGACAGTTCCCTCCAACTATGGCTACACCTTC; CDR3: CASSPQAGTVPSNYGYTF
D: .; size: .; V: TRBV25-1; J: TRBJ1-3; DNA: TGTGCCAGCAGTGACTTTACTGGAAACACCATATATTTT; CDR3: CASSDFTGNTIYF
D: .; size: once; V: TRBV23-1; J: TRBJ2-3; DNA: TGCGCCAGCTTTCGTGGTAGAGATACGCAGTATTTT; CDR3: CASFRGRDTQYF
D: .; size: once; V: TRBV5-1; J: TRBJ2-3; DNA: TGCGCCACCCGAGCCTTAGTGACAGATACGCAGTATTTT; CDR3: CATRALVTDTQYF
D: .; size: .; V: TRBV7-9; J: TRBJ1-6; DNA: TGTGCCAGCAGCTTAGAGGCTAACTCTTCACCCCTCCACTTT; CDR3: CASSLEANSSPLHF
D: .; size: once; V: TRBV19; J: TRBJ1-4; DNA: TGTGCCAGTAGTATCGGGCATTCAACTAATGAAAAACTGTTTTTT; CDR3: CASSIGHSTNEKLFF